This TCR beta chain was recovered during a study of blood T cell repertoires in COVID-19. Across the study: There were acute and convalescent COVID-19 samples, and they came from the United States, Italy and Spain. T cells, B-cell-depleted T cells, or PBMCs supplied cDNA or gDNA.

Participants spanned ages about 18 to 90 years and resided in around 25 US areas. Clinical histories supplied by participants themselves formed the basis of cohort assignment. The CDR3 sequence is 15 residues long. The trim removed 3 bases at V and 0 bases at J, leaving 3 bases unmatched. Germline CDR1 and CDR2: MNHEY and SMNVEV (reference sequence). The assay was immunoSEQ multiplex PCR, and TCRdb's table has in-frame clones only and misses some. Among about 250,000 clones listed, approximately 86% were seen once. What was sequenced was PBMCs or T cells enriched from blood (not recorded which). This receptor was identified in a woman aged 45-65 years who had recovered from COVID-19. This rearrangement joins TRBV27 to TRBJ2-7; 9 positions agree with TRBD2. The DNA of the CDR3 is TGTGCCAGCAGTTTCGGACTAGCGAGCTCCTACGAGCAGTACTTC. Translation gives CASSFGLASSYEQYF.